This TCR beta chain was profiled in a study of prognosis after radiotherapy for stage I lung cancer. On the study more broadly: Recruitment took place in Nanjing, China, where patients with stage I non-small cell lung cancer were enrolled between early 2018 and 2019. No patient was treated with concurrent therapy while undergoing stereotactic body radiotherapy.

Peripheral blood was collected in volumes of approximately 6.6 milliliters at each of two time points. The germline V gene has CDR1 MNHEY and CDR2 SVGEGT. The V and J ends lost 1 base and 0 bases respectively, with 12 bases between them. The CDR3 is made up of 16 amino acids. Template was genomic DNA; TCR beta CDR3 amplified in two multiplex PCR rounds. Used in first-round PCR were primers specific to each TRBV and TRBJ gene. Each CDR3 protein is one row after TCRdb ran MiXCR on the multiplex PCR reads. Of 8,500 to 13,000 distinct CDR3 sequences detected, 54% appear once; the ten largest clones hold more than 6.5%. A note on this clonotype: What it binds is unknown.

Study results and caveats: When patients developed distant metastases, their Shannon entropy after stereotactic body radiation therapy was lower.

The chain joins TRBV6-2 or TRBV6-3 to TRBJ1-2; maybe TRBD1 (5 bases). Specimen: PBMCs, collected before or after stereotactic body radiation therapy (not recorded which). The sequence derives from a donor of 50 years or more with non-small cell lung cancer. CDR3 protein: CASSYWDGGTNYGYTF. Here the CDR3 DNA reads TGTGCCAGCAGTTACTGGGATGGGGGTACTAACTATGGCTACACCTTC.